The 9 T cell receptor beta chains presented below share a single source sample, sequenced in a study of cytomegalovirus exposure and HLA in healthy donors. The PCR ran on 60 Vbeta and 13 Jbeta primers. TCRdb's table, derived via immunoSEQ multiplex PCR, lists solely in-frame clones and lacks some. Among 200,000 or so clones listed, 60% to 80% were seen once. The sequencing sample was made of PBMCs. The receptor source for this set is a man younger than 35 in good health and CMV-seronegative.

J is TRBJ2-3 and V is TRBV5-1; 9 bases line up with TRBD2. The ends lost 0 bases at V and 2 bases at J; junction bases unmatched: 1. The CDR3 extends over 15 amino acids. Per the germline V gene, CDR1 is SGHRS and CDR2 is YFSETQ. CDR3 coding DNA: TGCGCCAGCAGCTTGGAGCGGGGGGACACAGATACGCAGTATTTT. Translation gives CASSLERGDTDTQYF.

This clone appeared once. The chain recombines TRBV7-8 with TRBJ2-7; 12 bases agree with TRBD2. Per germline, CDR1 SGHVS and CDR2 FQNEAQ. The CDR3 contains 17 residues. Losses at the gene ends were 3 bases for V and 4 bases for J; bases not matched to a gene: 10. CDR3 bases: TGTGCCAGCAGCTTCCGAAGGACTAGCGGGGTCTTATACGAGCAGTACTTC. Translating it yields CASSFRRTSGVLYEQYF.

The chain links TRBV6-1 to TRBJ1-5; the D gene is possibly TRBD1 (5 bases). V was pared by 0 bases and J by 9 bases, with 15 bases between. In germline, CDR1 is MNHNS, CDR2 SASEGT. The CDR3 is 15 residues long. In nucleotides, the CDR3 is TGTGCCAGCAGTGAAGCGCTTGGGCAGGGATGGCCCCAGCATTTT. Translation: CASSEALGQGWPQHF.

The chain carries TRBV25-1 and TRBJ2-3; unclear D gene. The germline CDR1 and CDR2 sequences are MGHDK and SYGVNS. Trimming left V 4 bases short and J 6 bases short, with 11 bases between. This CDR3 is 13 amino acids long. Here the CDR3 DNA reads TGTGCCAGCAGTGTCAGTTCTCCGGATACGCAGTATTTT. It encodes CASSVSSPDTQYF.

In this sample, this clone turned up a few times. The gene calls are TRBV15 and TRBJ1-2; TRBD1 matches 7 bases. Germline loops: CDR1 LNHNV, CDR2 YYDKDF (reference sequence). The junction had 8 bases not matched to a gene; V was cut back by 1 base and J by 6 bases. The CDR3 totals 15 residues. CDR3 DNA: TGTGCCACCAGCAGAGGCGGGCGGGACAGAGATGGCTACACCTTC. As protein: CATSRGGRDRDGYTF. The complete variable domain, with remaining parts taken from reference TRBV15 and TRBJ1-2, reads DAMVIQNPRYQVTQFGKPVTLSCSQTLNHNVMYWYQQKSSQAPKLLFHYYDKDFNNEADTPDNFQSRRPNTSFCFLDIRSPGLGDTAMYLCATSRGGRDRDGYTFGSGTRLTVV.

This clone was seen once. This chain joins TRBV7-6 and TRBJ2-2; 7 nucleotides align to TRBD1. V was pared by 2 bases and J by 0 bases, with 0 bases of the junction left unmatched. The CDR3 is made up of 15 amino acids. Germline lookup yields CDR1 SGHVS and CDR2 FNYEAQ. DNA for the CDR3: TGTGCCAGCAGCTTACAGGGGGCGAACACCGGGGAGCTGTTTTTT. Translation: CASSLQGANTGELFF.

The chain couples TRBV6-5 to TRBJ2-1; 9 positions agree with TRBD2. The CDR3 length is 15 residues. Trimming cost V 0 bases and J 5 bases; bases outside gene matches: 2. Germline CDR1 reads MNHEY; CDR2 reads SVGAGI. CDR3 coding DNA: TGTGCCAGCAGTTACTCGACTAGCGGTCACAATGAGCAGTTCTTC. It encodes CASSYSTSGHNEQFF.

This rearrangement joins TRBV5-4 to TRBJ2-5; 10 bases fit TRBD2. Unmatched junction bases numbered 8, after V lost 4 bases and J lost 2 bases. Per germline, CDR1 SGHNT and CDR2 YYREEE (reference sequence). CDR3 length: 16 amino acids. The CDR3 protein is CASSGTSGERQETQYF. The CDR3 DNA sequence: TGTGCCAGCAGCGGAACTAGCGGGGAGCGTCAAGAGACCCAGTACTTC.

Comment on this clone: Other DNA sequences from this sample encode an identical CDR3 as well. The chain employs TRBV10-3 and TRBJ2-6; 10 bases fit TRBD1. Per the germline V gene, CDR1 is ENHRY and CDR2 is SYGVKD. There are 16 residues in the CDR3. Germline trimming cut 5 bases from V and 2 bases from J; bases unmatched to any gene: 3. CDR3 sequence: CAISRDRGPGANVLTF. The DNA of the CDR3 is TGTGCCATCAGTAGAGACAGGGGGCCTGGGGCCAACGTCCTGACTTTC.